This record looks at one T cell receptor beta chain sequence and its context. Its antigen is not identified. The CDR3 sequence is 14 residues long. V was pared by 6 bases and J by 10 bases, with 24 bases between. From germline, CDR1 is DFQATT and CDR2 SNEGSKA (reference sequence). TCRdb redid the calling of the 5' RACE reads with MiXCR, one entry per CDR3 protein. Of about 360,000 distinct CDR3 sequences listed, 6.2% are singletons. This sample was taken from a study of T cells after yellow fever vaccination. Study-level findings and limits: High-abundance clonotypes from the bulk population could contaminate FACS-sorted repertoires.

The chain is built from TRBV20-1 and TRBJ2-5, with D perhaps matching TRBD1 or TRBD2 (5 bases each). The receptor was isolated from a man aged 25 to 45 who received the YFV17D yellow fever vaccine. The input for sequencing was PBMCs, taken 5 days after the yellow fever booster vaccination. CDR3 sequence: CSAQTLETLGDQYF. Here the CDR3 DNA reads TGCAGTGCCCAGACTTTGGAAACCCTGGGGGACCAGTACTTC.